A selection of T cell receptor beta chains follows, all from one sample in a study of T cells after yellow fever vaccination. TCRdb recomputed calls from the 5' RACE reads with MiXCR, one row per CDR3 protein. The sample has about 170,000 distinct CDR3 sequences, 6.2% seen once. The sample consisted of CD4+ T cells sorted from PBMCs, taken on the day of the first yellow fever vaccination. The receptors come from a man younger than 35 who received the YFV17D yellow fever vaccine. CDR3s include the opening cysteine and the closing phenylalanine or tryptophan. Each record gives: D gene, V gene, J gene, clone size, CDR3 DNA, CDR3 protein. A D gene is named only where the DNA matches it firmly. The size entry is marked missing in some rows and otherwise reads once, few, many or a size class.

NA,TRBV18,TRBJ2-2,few,TGTGCCAGCTCACCACCGAGCAGACACAACACCGGGGAGCTGTTTTTT,CASSPPSRHNTGELFF
TRBD2,TRBV5-1,TRBJ2-1,few,TGCGCCAGCGCTAGCGGGGGTCGCAATGAGCAGTTCTTC,CASASGGRNEQFF
NA,TRBV12-3/TRBV12-4,TRBJ1-5,many,TGTGCCAGCAGTTGGACAAGCCAGCCCCAGCATTTT,CASSWTSQPQHF
NA,TRBV11-2,TRBJ2-1,NA,TGTGCCAGCAGCTCCCCAAAAGACCTCCCCTACGAGCAGTTCTTC,CASSSPKDLPYEQFF
TRBD2,TRBV3-1,TRBJ2-1,NA,TGTGCCACCAAGACTAGCGGCTCCTACAATGAGCAGTTCTTC,CATKTSGSYNEQFF
NA,TRBV12-3/TRBV12-4,TRBJ2-3,many,TGTGCCAGCAGTGGGCTAGCGAGGCGGGATACGCAGTATTTT,CASSGLARRDTQYF
NA,TRBV9,TRBJ2-1,many,TGTGCCAGCAGCGTATCCACTAGCAATGAGCAGTTCTTC,CASSVSTSNEQFF
NA,TRBV5-1,TRBJ1-1,many,TGCGCCAGCAGCTTATTGGGAAACACTGAAGCTTTCTTT,CASSLLGNTEAFF
NA,TRBV7-9,TRBJ1-4,many,TGTGCCAGCAGCCCCCGGCCGGGACGAGGGGTCGAAAAACTGTTTTTT,CASSPRPGRGVEKLFF
NA,TRBV5-1,TRBJ2-5,many,TGCGCCAGCAGCTTGATGTCGGGGGAAGAGACCCAGTACTTC,CASSLMSGEETQYF
TRBD2,TRBV9,TRBJ2-3,many,TGTGCCAGCAGCGTTACTAGCGGGGGGTTAAGCACAGATACGCAGTATTTT,CASSVTSGGLSTDTQYF
NA,TRBV7-2,TRBJ2-7,NA,TGTGCCAGCAGCTTAGGTCTAGCGTTCTACGAGCAGTACTTC,CASSLGLAFYEQYF